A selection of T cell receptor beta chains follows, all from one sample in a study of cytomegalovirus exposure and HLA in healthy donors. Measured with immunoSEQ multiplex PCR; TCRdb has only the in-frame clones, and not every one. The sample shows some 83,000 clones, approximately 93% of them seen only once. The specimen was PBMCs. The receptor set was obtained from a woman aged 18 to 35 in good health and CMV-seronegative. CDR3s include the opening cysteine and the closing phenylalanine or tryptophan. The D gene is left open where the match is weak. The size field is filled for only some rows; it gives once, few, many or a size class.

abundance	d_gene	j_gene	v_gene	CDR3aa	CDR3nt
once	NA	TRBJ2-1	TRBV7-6	CASSLAAGPNEQFF	TGTGCCAGCAGCTTAGCGGCAGGGCCCAATGAGCAGTTCTTC
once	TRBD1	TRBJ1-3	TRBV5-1	CASSPNRGGNTIYF	TGCGCCAGCAGCCCCAACAGGGGCGGGAACACCATATATTTT
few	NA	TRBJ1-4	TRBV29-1	CSVAPGRGGRNEKLFF	TGCAGCGTTGCCCCGGGGCGTGGGGGCAGAAATGAAAAACTGTTTTTT
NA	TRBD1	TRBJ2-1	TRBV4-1	CASSQVRTGSYNEQFF	TGCGCCAGCAGCCAAGTTAGGACAGGAAGCTACAATGAGCAGTTCTTC
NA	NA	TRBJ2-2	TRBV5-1	CASSLGRGLATGELFF	TGCGCCAGCAGCTTGGGTAGGGGTCTTGCCACCGGGGAGCTGTTTTTT
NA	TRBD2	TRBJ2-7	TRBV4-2	CASSQLTPISGSWRNEQYF	TGTGCCAGCAGCCAACTTACCCCAATTAGCGGGAGTTGGCGTAACGAGCAGTACTTC
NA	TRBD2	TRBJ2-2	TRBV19	CASSMFGLAGGRTGELFF	TGTGCCAGTAGTATGTTCGGGCTAGCGGGAGGTCGCACCGGGGAGCTGTTTTTT
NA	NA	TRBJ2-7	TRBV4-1	CASSQELGLHSYEQYF	TGCGCCAGCAGCCAAGAGCTTGGACTTCACTCCTACGAGCAGTACTTC
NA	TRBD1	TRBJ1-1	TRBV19	CASSPERGQQSNTEAFF	TGTGCCAGTAGCCCTGAGAGGGGACAGCAATCGAACACTGAAGCTTTCTTT
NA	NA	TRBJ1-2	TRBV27	CASSLRGGRGNYGYTF	TGTGCCAGCAGTTTACGCGGGGGGCGAGGAAACTATGGCTACACCTTC
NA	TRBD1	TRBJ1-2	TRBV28	CASSDTGGRPGYTF	TGTGCCAGCAGCGACACAGGGGGCAGACCTGGCTACACCTTC
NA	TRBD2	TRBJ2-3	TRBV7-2	CASRPPRGGLKSDTQYF	TGTGCCAGCAGACCCCCCCGGGGGGGACTTAAATCAGATACGCAGTATTTT
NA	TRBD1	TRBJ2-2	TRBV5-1	CASSLVVRGPLRDTGELFF	TGCGCCAGCAGCTTGGTAGTCAGGGGGCCCCTAAGAGATACCGGGGAGCTGTTTTTT
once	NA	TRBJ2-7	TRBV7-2	CASSPATGYEQYF	TGTGCCAGCAGCCCCGCCACAGGGTACGAGCAGTACTTC
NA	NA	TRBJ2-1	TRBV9	CASSPRPGNEQFF	TGTGCCAGCAGCCCCAGACCAGGCAATGAGCAGTTCTTC
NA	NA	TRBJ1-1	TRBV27	CASSPQGPNTEAFF	TGTGCCAGCAGCCCGCAGGGTCCCAACACTGAAGCTTTCTTT